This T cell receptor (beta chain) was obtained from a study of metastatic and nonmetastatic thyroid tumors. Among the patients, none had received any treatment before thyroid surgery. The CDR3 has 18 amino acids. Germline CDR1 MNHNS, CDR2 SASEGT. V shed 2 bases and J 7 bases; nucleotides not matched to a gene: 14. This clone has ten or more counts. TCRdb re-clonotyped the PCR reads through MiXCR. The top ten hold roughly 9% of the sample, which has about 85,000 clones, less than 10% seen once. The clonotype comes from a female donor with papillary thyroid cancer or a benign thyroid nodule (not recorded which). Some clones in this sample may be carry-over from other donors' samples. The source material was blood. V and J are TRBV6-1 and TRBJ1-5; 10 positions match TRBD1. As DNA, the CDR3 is TGTGCCAGCAGTGAACCCACGCCCGGGACAGGGGACGGGCAGCCCCAGCATTTT. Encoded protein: CASSEPTPGTGDGQPQHF.